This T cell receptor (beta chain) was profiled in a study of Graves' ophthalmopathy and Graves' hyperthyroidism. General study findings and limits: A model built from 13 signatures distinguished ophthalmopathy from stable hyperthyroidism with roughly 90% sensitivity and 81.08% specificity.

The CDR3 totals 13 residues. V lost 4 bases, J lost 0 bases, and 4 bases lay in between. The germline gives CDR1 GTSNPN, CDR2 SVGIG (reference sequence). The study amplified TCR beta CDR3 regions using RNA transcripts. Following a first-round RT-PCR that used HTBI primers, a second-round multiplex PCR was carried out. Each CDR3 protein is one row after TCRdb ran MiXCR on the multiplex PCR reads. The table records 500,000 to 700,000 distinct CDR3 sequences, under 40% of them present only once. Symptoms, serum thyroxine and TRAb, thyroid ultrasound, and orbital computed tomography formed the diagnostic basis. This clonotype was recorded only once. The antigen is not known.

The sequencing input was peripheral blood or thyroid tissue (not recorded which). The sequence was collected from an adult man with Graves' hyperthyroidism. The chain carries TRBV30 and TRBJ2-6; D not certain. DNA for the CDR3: TGTGCCTGGAAGGCCTCTGGGGCCAACGTCCTGACTTTC. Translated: CAWKASGANVLTF.